The clone carrying this T cell receptor beta chain appeared a few times. Antigen: not known. The data are from a study of cytomegalovirus exposure and HLA in healthy donors. Study background: An early data release held some 85 million unique TCRs from HLA-typed donors. Of 300 to 500 genotyped donors, roughly 81% clustered with self-reported Caucasian donors.

The study, taken as a whole, reports: It was likely that a cluster of highly shared sequence variants was a sequencing artifact. TCR beta V- and J-gene trimming, according to a later analysis, was linked to a missense DCLRE1C variant.

The V end was cut by 4 bases, the J end by 2 bases, with 11 bases between. Germline CDR1 GTSNPN, CDR2 SVGIG (reference sequence). This CDR3 is built from 13 residues. PCR used 60 Vbeta primers and 13 Jbeta primers. Clones were read by immunoSEQ multiplex PCR, and TCRdb kept only the in-frame ones, dropping some. The table includes over 130,000 clones, about 80% detected once. This TCR was sampled from a woman between 40 and 50 years old in good health and CMV-seropositive. Sequenced material: PBMCs. This chain joins TRBV30 and TRBJ1-2, with D maybe TRBD1 (5 bases). This chain's CDR3 is CAWMSRANYGYTF. DNA for the CDR3: TGTGCCTGGATGAGCAGGGCCAACTATGGCTACACCTTC. Full variable domain (missing parts from reference TRBV30 and TRBJ1-2): SQTIHQWPATLVQPVGSPLSLECTVEGTSNPNLYWYRQAAGRGLQLLFYSVGIGQISSEVPQNLSASRPQDRQFILSSKKLLLSDSGFYLCAWMSRANYGYTFGSGTRLTVV.